This T cell receptor beta chain was captured by sequencing in a study of T cell repertoires in cytomegalovirus infection. Via MiXCR, TCRdb re-called the reads, giving one row per CDR3 protein. The table has around 230,000 distinct CDR3 sequences, around 40% seen once. About this clonotype itself: Antigen specificity is unknown.

V lost 6 bases, J lost 0 bases, and 15 bases lay in between. From germline, CDR1 is SEHNR and CDR2 FQNEAQ (reference sequence). This CDR3 comprises 16 residues. The sequence derives from a human donor in good health (CMV status not recorded). Some clones in this sample may be carry-over from other donors' samples. The sequenced sample was CD8+ T cells from cultured PBMCs, obtained from culture after CMV antigen stimulation. The gene calls are TRBV7-9 and TRBJ2-1; D gene unclear. The CDR3 sequence: CASSSLFNSSYNEQFF. The CDR3 DNA is TGTGCCAGCAGTTCCTTATTCAACAGCTCCTACAATGAGCAGTTCTTC.